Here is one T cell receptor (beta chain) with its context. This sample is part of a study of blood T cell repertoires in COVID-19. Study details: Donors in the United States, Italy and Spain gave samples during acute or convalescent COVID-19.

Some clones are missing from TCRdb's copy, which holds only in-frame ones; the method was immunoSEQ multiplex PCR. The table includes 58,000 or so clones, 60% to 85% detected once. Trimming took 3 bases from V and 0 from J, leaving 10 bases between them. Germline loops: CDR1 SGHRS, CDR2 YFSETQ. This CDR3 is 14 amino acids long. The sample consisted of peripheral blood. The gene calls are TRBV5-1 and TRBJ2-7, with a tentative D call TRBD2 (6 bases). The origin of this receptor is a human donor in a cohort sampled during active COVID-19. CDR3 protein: CASSSRLDSYEQYF. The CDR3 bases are TGCGCCAGCAGCTCGCGACTAGACTCCTACGAGCAGTACTTC.